The 32 T cell receptor beta chains below were found in one sample sequenced in a study of cytomegalovirus exposure and HLA in healthy donors (dated by TCRdb to the late 2010s). Receptor libraries were prepared by the immunoSEQ multiplex PCR assay. A mixture of 60 forward primers for TCR Vbeta segments and 13 reverse primers for TCR Jbeta segments was used in the multiplex PCR. Imported from immuneACCESS, the table was reduced by TCRdb to in-frame sequences with V and J called. These copies leave out some clones; in studies compared against another copy, an unresolved V gene accounts for under half, and the cause of the remainder is not known. This sample gives around 100,000 clones in total; approximately 69% of them show up just once. The leading ten clones occupy roughly 4.2% of the sample. The sample comprised PBMCs. The origin of the receptors is a woman between 40 and 50 years old in good health and CMV-seropositive.

This clone was recorded once. The CDR3 DNA reads as TGTGCCAGCAGTTACTCCCTGGCACATGAGCAGTTCTTC. This sequence encodes CASSYSLAHEQFF. The rearrangement links TRBV6-6 to TRBJ2-1; D gene unclear. Deletions cut 0 bases from V and 8 bases from J, with 8 bases between. Germline CDR1 and CDR2: MNHNY and SVGAGI (reference sequence). CDR3 size: 13 residues.

This chain connects TRBV7-2 to TRBJ1-2, with D possibly being TRBD1 (6 bases). CDR3 length equals 14 residues. Germline V gene data show CDR1 as SGHTA and CDR2 as FQGNSA. V was shortened by 1 base and J by 4 bases, with 10 bases between the two germline ends. This CDR3 reads CASSLVGQTYGYTF. In DNA, the CDR3 is TGTGCCAGCAGCTTAGTCGGACAGACCTATGGCTACACCTTC.

The chain has TRBV5-4 and TRBJ1-1; 10 positions agree with TRBD1. The germline V gene has CDR1 SGHNT and CDR2 YYREEE (reference sequence). The V segment lost 4 bases and the J segment 1 base; nucleotides outside the gene matches: 4. The CDR3 is 15 amino acids. The CDR3 DNA reads TGTGCCAGCAGCCTTCGACAGGGGGCGAACACTGAAGCTTTCTTT. Translating it yields CASSLRQGANTEAFF.

This clone was detected only once. The chain is built from TRBV27 and TRBJ2-3; 9 nucleotides align to TRBD1. The CDR3 has 16 amino acids. Per germline, CDR1 MNHEY and CDR2 SMNVEV (reference sequence). With 3 bases clipped from V and 8 bases from J, the junction kept 12 bases outside the gene matches. The chain's CDR3 is CASSFPGTGTEGTQYF. The DNA for the CDR3 is TGTGCCAGCAGTTTCCCCGGGACAGGGACTGAGGGTACGCAGTATTTT.

This clone was counted once. Additional DNA sequences in this sample encode the identical CDR3. The chain carries TRBV4-1 and TRBJ1-3, with a tentative D call TRBD1 (5 bases). Trimming removed 1 base from V and 7 bases from J, with 11 bases in between. The V gene's germline CDR1 is MGHRA and CDR2 YSYEKL. The CDR3 loop spans 14 amino acids. The CDR3 DNA sequence: TGCGCCAGCAGCCAAGGGGTGGGGGGGAACACCATATATTTT. Translating it yields CASSQGVGGNTIYF.

The chain recombines TRBV7-3 with TRBJ2-1; D may be TRBD2 (6 bases). Germline V gene data show CDR1 as SGHTA and CDR2 as FQGTGA. Trimming shortened V by 5 bases and J by 9 bases, and 11 bases separated the two germline ends. CDR3 length equals 12 residues. The CDR3 DNA is TGTGCCAGCAGCCCCCAGGGAGGTGAGCAGTTCTTC. It encodes CASSPQGGEQFF.

V and J are TRBV7-2 and TRBJ2-3; 14 nucleotides agree with TRBD2. Germline CDR1 SGHTA, CDR2 FQGNSA. Trimming removed 3 bases from V and 2 bases from J; junction bases left unmatched: 7. CDR3 length: 18 residues. The CDR3 coding sequence is TGTGCCAGCAGCTTGGGGACTAGCGGGGGCAGGGTCACAGATACGCAGTATTTT. Translated: CASSLGTSGGRVTDTQYF.

In its sample, this clone was seen a few times. The chain has TRBV30 and TRBJ2-7; 12 bases fit TRBD1. The V and J ends lost 0 bases and 4 bases, in that order; junction bases with no gene match: 4. In germline, CDR1 is GTSNPN, CDR2 SVGIG (reference sequence). The CDR3 runs 15 residues. In DNA form, the CDR3 reads TGTGCCTGGAGTGTGGGGACAGGGGGCAAATACGAGCAGTACTTC. Encoded protein: CAWSVGTGGKYEQYF.

J is TRBJ1-5 and V is TRBV10-3, with a possible D match to TRBD1 (5 bases). The CDR3 loop spans 18 amino acids. Trimming removed 7 bases from V and 0 bases from J, with 22 bases in between. The germline CDR1 and CDR2 sequences are ENHRY and SYGVKD. For the CDR3, the DNA is TGTGCCATCATCAGGGAACCTCGGAGATCCTTTAGCAATCAGCCCCAGCATTTT. Protein product: CAIIREPRRSFSNQPQHF.

This clone appeared a single time. The chain couples TRBV19 to TRBJ1-2; TRBD1 aligns across 7 bases. This CDR3 contains 12 residues. V dropped 9 bases and J dropped 4; count of bases not matched to a gene: 5. The germline V gene encodes CDR1 LNHDA and CDR2 SQIVND (reference sequence). DNA for the CDR3: TGTGCCAGCTGGGACAGCCCCTATGGCTACACCTTC. Translating it yields CASWDSPYGYTF.

This clone was detected once. The V call is TRBV21-1, the J call TRBJ1-2. TRBV21-1 is a pseudogene segment. The CDR3 is 14 residues long. The CDR3 coding sequence is TGTGCCAGCAGGAGGGCAGGGAGGGCCTATGGCTACACCTTC. This encodes CASRRAGRAYGYTF.

This sequence joins TRBV6-6 and TRBJ1-4; D possibly corresponds to TRBD1 (5 bases). The ends were cut back, 6 bases at V and 8 bases at J, with 13 bases in the middle. The germline V gene has CDR1 MNHNY and CDR2 SVGAGI (reference sequence). CDR3 length: 13 residues. This chain's CDR3 is CASSSGGVEKLFF. CDR3 nucleotides: TGTGCCAGCAGCTCCGGGGGAGTCGAAAAACTGTTTTTT.

The V and J genes are TRBV2 and TRBJ1-4; TRBD1 agrees at 7 bases. This CDR3 region has 15 residues. The germline gives CDR1 SNHLY, CDR2 FYNNEI. J gave up 1 base and V 5 bases, and 4 bases lay outside the gene matches. The CDR3 sequence: CASSRQGVTNEKLFF. The CDR3 coding sequence is TGTGCCAGCAGTCGACAGGGAGTAACTAATGAAAAACTGTTTTTT. The full variable domain, its missing parts supplied by reference TRBV2 and TRBJ1-4, is EPEVTQTPSHQVTQMGQEVILRCVPISNHLYFYWYRQILGQKVEFLVSFYNNEISEKSEIFDDQFSVERPDGSNFTLKIRSTKLEDSAMYFCASSRQGVTNEKLFFGSGTQLSVL.

The chain links TRBV27 to TRBJ1-4; D might be TRBD1 (6 bases). Germline V gene lookup returns CDR1 MNHEY and CDR2 SMNVEV (reference sequence). The CDR3 is 14 residues long. Trimming stripped 3 bases from V and 5 bases from J, with 10 bases between. The CDR3 DNA sequence: TGTGCCAGCAGTTTGGCAGGGGCCAATGAAAAACTGTTTTTT. This gives the protein CASSLAGANEKLFF.

This chain uses TRBV2 with TRBJ2-7; 8 bases line up with TRBD1. This CDR3 comprises 14 residues. V was clipped by 6 bases and J by 3 bases; unmatched bases: 7. From germline, CDR1 is SNHLY and CDR2 FYNNEI. CDR3 loop: CASSPGTGIYEQYF. CDR3 in DNA: TGTGCCAGCAGCCCCGGGACAGGTATCTACGAGCAGTACTTC.

The gene calls are TRBV7-9 and TRBJ1-2; D is unresolved. The V and J ends lost 6 bases and 3 bases respectively, with 14 bases between them. The CDR3 sequence is 14 residues long. Germline CDR1 SEHNR, CDR2 FQNEAQ (reference sequence). The CDR3 spells CASSKGGSYYGYTF. The CDR3, as DNA: TGTGCCAGCAGTAAAGGTGGGAGCTACTATGGCTACACCTTC. The full variable domain, rest sourced from reference TRBV7-9 and TRBJ1-2, is DTGVSQNPRHKITKRGQNVTFRCDPISEHNRLYWYRQTLGQGPEFLTYFQNEAQLEKSRLLSDRFSAERPKGSFSTLEIQRTEQGDSAMYLCASSKGGSYYGYTFGSGTRLTVV.

The count of this clone is one. The chain joins TRBV21-1 to TRBJ2-3; TRBD2 is taken as the D call from the table, unchecked against the DNA. TRBV21-1 is marked as a pseudogene. This CDR3 has 15 amino acids. Written as DNA, the CDR3 is TGTGCCAGCAGCAGGGGACTAGGTCTCACAGATACGCAGTATTTT. This translates into CASSRGLGLTDTQYF.

The CDR3 region has the DNA TGCGCCAGCAGCCAAGTGCGGGATAACTATGGCTACACCTTC. This sequence encodes CASSQVRDNYGYTF. This rearrangement joins TRBV4-1 to TRBJ1-2; no clear D gene. Germline V gene data show CDR1 as MGHRA and CDR2 as YSYEKL. This CDR3 contains 14 residues. With 1 base removed from V and 1 base from J, the gap between germline ends came to 7 bases.

This chain links TRBV4-1 with TRBJ2-7; 10 bases fit TRBD2. The CDR3 runs 16 residues. CDR1 MGHRA and CDR2 YSYEKL come from the germline V gene. Germline trimming cut 2 bases from V and 0 bases from J; bases unmatched to any gene: 4. CDR3 in DNA: TGCGCCAGCAGCCAACGAGCGGGAGGGCCCTCCTACGAGCAGTACTTC. Protein sequence: CASSQRAGGPSYEQYF.

The chain links TRBV5-1 to TRBJ2-7; D is possibly TRBD2 (5 bases). The V end was cut by 0 bases, the J end by 0 bases, with 13 bases between. Germline CDR1 is SGHRS and CDR2 is YFSETQ. This CDR3 region has 16 residues. CDR3 coding DNA: TGCGCCAGCAGCTTGGCCCCACGGAGGAGCTCCTACGAGCAGTACTTC. Its protein product is CASSLAPRRSSYEQYF.

This clone was observed a handful of times. This chain links TRBV30 with TRBJ1-1; D remains unclear. Trimming cost V 0 bases and J 4 bases, with 12 bases left between them. CDR1 GTSNPN and CDR2 SVGIG come from the germline V gene (reference sequence). This CDR3 is 14 amino acids long. The chain's CDR3 is CAWSVPVSSTEAFF. The CDR3, as DNA: TGTGCCTGGAGTGTACCGGTTTCGAGCACTGAAGCTTTCTTT.

V gene TRBV13 combines with J gene TRBJ1-6, with D possibly matching TRBD1 (5 bases). Germline CDR1 and CDR2: PRHDT and FYEKMQ (reference sequence). CDR3 length: 15 residues. With 5 bases removed from V and 6 bases from J, the gap between germline ends came to 14 bases. The CDR3 region is CASSVSFQGNSPLHF. The CDR3, as DNA: TGTGCCAGCAGCGTCTCGTTCCAGGGTAATTCACCCCTCCACTTT.

The rearrangement links TRBV7-2 to TRBJ2-3, with 15 nucleotides matching TRBD2. CDR1 SGHTA and CDR2 FQGNSA come from the germline V gene. The CDR3 covers 18 residues. With 5 bases clipped from V and 6 bases from J, the junction kept 12 bases outside the gene matches. For the CDR3, the DNA is TGTGCCAGCAGCCGTAGGGCCCCCGGGACTAGCGGGGGGGATACGCAGTATTTT. Protein product: CASSRRAPGTSGGDTQYF.

The V gene is TRBV11-2, the J gene TRBJ2-2; D is perhaps TRBD2 (5 bases). The CDR3 has 18 residues. CDR1 and CDR2 from the germline V gene are SGHAT and FQNNGV. Trimming removed 4 bases from V and 5 bases from J, with 23 bases in between. The CDR3 DNA reads as TGTGCCAGCAGCTCGATTAAAAAGACTAAGGGTCAGACCGGGGAGCTGTTTTTT. Translated: CASSSIKKTKGQTGELFF.

The chain joins TRBV5-4 to TRBJ1-4, with 9 bases lining up with TRBD1. V was clipped by 3 bases and J by 7 bases; unmatched bases: 7. Germline CDR1 SGHNT, CDR2 YYREEE (reference sequence). The CDR3 is 15 amino acids. In DNA, the CDR3 is TGTGCCAGCAGCTCCCAGGGACAGGGAACTGAAAAACTGTTTTTT. Its translation: CASSSQGQGTEKLFF. The whole variable domain, remainder taken from reference TRBV5-4 and TRBJ1-4, is ETGVTQSPTHLIKTRGQQVTLRCSSQSGHNTVSWYQQALGQGPQFIFQYYREEENGRGNFPPRFSGLQFPNYSSELNVNALELDDSALYLCASSSQGQGTEKLFFGSGTQLSVL.

This chain joins TRBV5-6 and TRBJ1-4, with D perhaps TRBD1 (5 bases). Trimming took off 0 bases at V and 0 bases at J, with 9 bases between the two ends. Germline V gene sequence: CDR1 SGHDT, CDR2 YYEEEE. The CDR3 is 16 amino acids. The CDR3 spells CASSLGGSATNEKLFF. The DNA for the CDR3 is TGTGCCAGCAGCTTGGGGGGCAGTGCAACTAATGAAAAACTGTTTTTT.

The rearrangement uses TRBV19 and TRBJ2-1; TRBD2 matches 9 bases. The junction had 4 bases not matched to a gene; V was cut back by 7 bases and J by 0 bases. This CDR3 spans 15 amino acids. Germline assignment: CDR1 LNHDA and CDR2 SQIVND (reference sequence). CDR3 coding DNA: TGTGCCAGTACTAGCGGGATTAGCTCCTACAATGAGCAGTTCTTC. It translates to CASTSGISSYNEQFF.

This chain links TRBV7-9 with TRBJ2-1, with 7 bases matching TRBD2. The V gene's germline CDR1 is SEHNR and CDR2 FQNEAQ (reference sequence). J gave up 0 bases and V 2 bases, and 4 bases lay outside the gene matches. The CDR3 runs to 16 residues. CDR3 sequence reads: CASSLSAGRSYNEQFF. CDR3 nucleotide sequence: TGTGCCAGCAGCTTATCAGCGGGGCGCTCCTACAATGAGCAGTTCTTC.

The chain couples TRBV4-1 to TRBJ2-1, with D perhaps TRBD2 (6 bases). The CDR3 covers 16 residues. CDR1 is MGHRA, CDR2 YSYEKL, per germline. Trimming shortened V by 0 bases and J by 0 bases, and 9 bases separated the two germline ends. This chain's CDR3 is CASSQDTAGSYNEQFF. The CDR3 nucleotides are TGCGCCAGCAGCCAAGATACAGCGGGCTCCTACAATGAGCAGTTCTTC.

The chain couples TRBV5-1 to TRBJ2-7; a possible D gene is TRBD1 (6 bases). This CDR3 contains 16 residues. Germline-derived CDR1 and CDR2 are SGHRS and YFSETQ. V was pared by 0 bases and J by 0 bases, with 13 bases between. The chain's CDR3 is CASSLASDSFSYEQYF. CDR3 DNA: TGCGCCAGCAGCTTGGCCTCGGACAGCTTCTCCTACGAGCAGTACTTC.

The V gene is TRBV6-1, the J gene TRBJ1-4; D perhaps matches TRBD1 (6 bases). V was trimmed by 0 bases and J by 4 bases, leaving 12 bases between them. Germline lookup yields CDR1 MNHNS and CDR2 SASEGT. This CDR3 is built from 16 residues. CDR3 DNA sequence: TGTGCCAGCAGTGAAGCGCGGGGGGCAGGTAATGAAAAACTGTTTTTT. Its protein product is CASSEARGAGNEKLFF.

Here the CDR3 reads CASSSTSGGNNSPLHF. The CDR3, as DNA: TGTGCCAGCAGCTCGACTTCAGGGGGGAATAATTCACCCCTCCACTTT. V is TRBV7-9 and J is TRBJ1-6; 7 bases agree with TRBD1. With 4 bases clipped from V and 5 bases from J, the junction kept 8 bases outside the gene matches. CDR1 is SEHNR and CDR2 is FQNEAQ in the germline V gene (reference sequence). This CDR3 is 16 amino acids long.